Listed below are T cell receptor beta chains from one sample, sequenced in a study of T cell responses to AZD1222 COVID-19 vaccine. Here immunoSEQ multiplex PCR was the method, and the copy in TCRdb shows in-frame clones only, minus some. The data contain 130,000 or so clones, 91% of them singletons. The sequenced sample was peripheral blood, obtained 28 days after the second AZD1222 dose. The origin of the receptors is an adult who received the AZD1222 COVID-19 vaccine. Each CDR3 is given with its conserved first and last residue. The D gene is left open where the match is weak. Expanded clones get a size class; other rows say once, few or many, or leave the size out.

J gene,D gene,clone size,V gene,CDR3 protein,CDR3 DNA
TRBJ2-7,.,.,TRBV19,CASNKGPTYEQYF,TGTGCCAGTAATAAGGGGCCAACCTACGAGCAGTACTTC
TRBJ2-6,.,.,TRBV7-9,CASSLAHGSGANVLTF,TGTGCCAGCAGCTTAGCGCACGGCTCTGGGGCCAACGTCCTGACTTTC
TRBJ2-7,.,.,TRBV5-1,CASSLAGPGYEQYF,TGCGCCAGCAGCTTGGCGGGGCCGGGGTACGAGCAGTACTTC
TRBJ1-2,TRBD1,.,TRBV20-1,CRTGVSPF,TGCAGAACAGGGGTCAGCCCGTTC
TRBJ1-4,TRBD1,.,TRBV19,CASSAYRGHREKLFF,TGTGCCAGTAGTGCCTACAGGGGGCATCGTGAAAAACTGTTTTTT
TRBJ1-3,TRBD1,.,TRBV19,CASSIDRGQQLNTIYF,TGTGCCAGTAGTATAGATCGGGGACAGCAGCTGAACACCATATATTTT
TRBJ1-3,.,.,TRBV29-1,CSVVKVSGNTIYF,TGCAGCGTGGTTAAAGTCTCTGGAAACACCATATATTTT
TRBJ1-1,.,.,TRBV18,CASSPPGRNTEAFF,TGTGCCAGCTCACCGCCCGGGCGGAACACTGAAGCTTTCTTT
TRBJ2-2,TRBD1,.,TRBV7-2,CASSLAQGEIGELFF,TGTGCCAGCAGCCTGGCGCAGGGGGAGATCGGGGAGCTGTTTTTT
TRBJ2-1,.,.,TRBV5-1,CASSLSTNGGEQFF,TGCGCCAGCAGCTTATCGACCAACGGGGGTGAGCAGTTCTTC
TRBJ2-6,.,.,TRBV29-1,CSVAQSGANVLTF,TGCAGCGTTGCCCAGTCTGGGGCCAACGTCCTGACTTTC
TRBJ1-4,TRBD1,.,TRBV7-9,CASSSTTGESEKLFF,TGTGCCAGCAGCTCAACGACAGGGGAAAGTGAAAAACTGTTTTTT
TRBJ1-1,.,.,TRBV12-3/TRBV12-4,CASSRGQRTEAFF,TGTGCCAGCAGTCGAGGACAGCGGACTGAAGCTTTCTTT
TRBJ2-3,TRBD2,.,TRBV18,CASSRYPTSGRSTSTDTQYF,TGTGCCAGCTCACGCTACCCTACTAGCGGGAGATCAACTAGCACAGATACGCAGTATTTT
TRBJ1-4,TRBD1,.,TRBV19,CASTHQGGEKLFF,TGTGCCAGTACCCATCAAGGGGGCGAAAAACTGTTTTTT
TRBJ1-4,.,.,TRBV18,CASSPRGSNEKLFF,TGTGCCAGCTCACCACGGGGGTCGAATGAAAAACTGTTTTTT
TRBJ2-1,.,.,TRBV6-2/TRBV6-3,CASSPLRATEQFF,TGTGCCAGCAGTCCCCTCAGGGCGACTGAGCAGTTCTTC
TRBJ2-5,TRBD1,.,TRBV5-6,CASSLEATGVQETQYF,TGTGCCAGCAGCTTGGAGGCGACAGGGGTCCAAGAGACCCAGTACTTC
TRBJ1-1,.,.,TRBV7-9,CASSLTGSTEAFF,TGTGCCAGCAGCTTAACAGGGAGCACTGAAGCTTTCTTT
TRBJ2-5,TRBD1,few,TRBV7-3,CASSRDRAETQYF,TGTGCCAGCAGCCGCGACAGGGCTGAGACCCAGTACTTC
TRBJ1-6,TRBD1,.,TRBV3-1/TRBV3-2,CASSRIGTGESPLHF,TGTGCCAGCAGCCGAATAGGGACAGGGGAATCACCCCTCCACTTT
TRBJ1-2,TRBD1,.,TRBV28,CASSSIRGPNYGYTF,TGTGCCAGCAGTTCGATTAGGGGGCCTAACTATGGCTACACCTTC
TRBJ1-2,.,.,TRBV15,CATSSSQFYGYTF,TGTGCCACCAGCAGTTCACAGTTCTATGGCTACACCTTC
TRBJ2-1,.,.,TRBV10-3,CAISERGTRNEQFF,TGTGCCATCAGTGAGCGCGGGACAAGGAATGAGCAGTTCTTC
TRBJ2-5,.,.,TRBV7-2,CASRRQTQETQYF,TGTGCCAGCCGGAGACAGACACAAGAGACCCAGTACTTC
TRBJ2-7,.,.,TRBV5-1,CASSLLLGYEQYF,TGCGCCAGCAGCTTGTTATTGGGGTACGAGCAGTACTTC
TRBJ1-1,.,.,TRBV30,CAWNSYGTEAFF,TGTGCCTGGAATTCTTATGGCACTGAAGCTTTCTTT
TRBJ1-1,.,.,TRBV6-5,CASSLTDQVSTEAFF,TGTGCCAGCAGTTTAACTGACCAGGTATCCACTGAAGCTTTCTTT
TRBJ1-3,.,.,TRBV3-1/TRBV3-2,CAISSDGTGNTIYF,TGTGCCATCTCATCGGACGGCACTGGAAACACCATATATTTT
TRBJ2-3,.,once,TRBV6-2/TRBV6-3,CASSYSTTPGDTQYF,TGTGCCAGCAGTTACTCGACCACACCGGGAGATACGCAGTATTTT
TRBJ1-1,.,.,TRBV14,CASSPLLEVRAFF,TGTGCCAGCAGCCCACTTTTAGAGGTGAGAGCTTTCTTT
TRBJ2-6,.,.,TRBV5-1,CASSLGTEPVAGANVLTF,TGCGCCAGCAGCTTGGGGACAGAGCCAGTGGCAGGGGCCAACGTCCTGACTTTC
TRBJ2-1,TRBD2,.,TRBV5-1,CASSSGLAGLEYNEQFF,TGCGCCAGCAGCTCTGGCCTTGCGGGACTAGAGTACAATGAGCAGTTCTTC
TRBJ2-3,TRBD1,.,TRBV7-9,CASSSDRGGDTQYF,TGTGCCAGCAGCTCAGACAGGGGTGGAGATACGCAGTATTTT
TRBJ1-1,.,.,TRBV12-5,CASGLVPGAPMNTEAFF,TGTGCTAGTGGTTTGGTACCCGGGGCCCCTATGAACACTGAAGCTTTCTTT
TRBJ2-4,.,once,TRBV5-8,CASSLLQGHTNIQYF,TGTGCCAGCAGCTTACTTCAGGGCCATACGAACATTCAGTACTTC
TRBJ2-1,TRBD2,.,TRBV5-6,CASSSGLAGATDEQFF,TGTGCCAGCAGCTCTGGACTAGCGGGGGCCACAGATGAGCAGTTCTTC
TRBJ1-5,TRBD1,.,TRBV12-3/TRBV12-4,CASSTDRVQPQHF,TGTGCCAGCAGCACGGACAGGGTTCAGCCCCAGCATTTT
TRBJ1-1,TRBD1,.,TRBV5-1,CASSLTDRANTEAFF,TGCGCCAGCAGCTTGACCGACAGGGCGAACACTGAAGCTTTCTTT
TRBJ1-5,TRBD1,few,TRBV9,CASSTTGGLNQPQHF,TGTGCCAGCAGTACTACAGGGGGCCTCAATCAGCCCCAGCATTTT
TRBJ2-4,TRBD1,.,TRBV24-1,CATSDFGQGPHIQYF,TGTGCCACCAGTGATTTCGGACAGGGCCCCCACATTCAGTACTTC